This T cell receptor beta chain emerged from a study of T cells in Graves' hyperthyroidism and ophthalmopathy. The patients, who ranged from 18 to 65 in age, presented with newly diagnosed hyperthyroidism lasting under 2 months. Amplification of TCR beta CDR3 regions was performed using RNA transcripts as template. The study used the HTBI primer set for a first-round RT-PCR of the TCR CDR3. TCRdb analysed the multiplex PCR reads with MiXCR anew, one entry per CDR3 protein. The sample records roughly 750,000 distinct CDR3 sequences, 16% being singletons. CDR3 size: 16 residues. Germline V gives CDR1 MNHEY, CDR2 SMNVEV (reference sequence). V was pared by 4 bases and J by 8 bases, with 12 bases of the junction left unmatched.

Sequenced: blood. The chain carries TRBV27 and TRBJ2-1, with TRBD2 identical over 9 bases. The receptor was isolated from a man aged 18 to 29 with Graves' hyperthyroidism. CDR3 region: CASSSLFSGSRDEQFF. The CDR3 DNA is TGTGCCAGCAGTTCTCTCTTTAGCGGGAGCCGGGATGAGCAGTTCTTC.